The table lists the clone carrying this T cell receptor beta chain with a count of one. Germline-derived CDR1 and CDR2 are LNHDA and SQIVND (reference sequence). The V gene end was trimmed by 1 base and the J gene end by 6 bases; junction bases not matched to a gene: 2. This CDR3 has 13 residues. This sample was included in a study of blood T cell repertoires in COVID-19. Study background: COVID-19 samples from acute and convalescent phases originated in the United States, Italy and Spain. T cells, B-cell-depleted T cells, or PBMCs supplied cDNA or gDNA.

Methods used by the authors: Cell counts per sample came from amplifying reference gene primers. Method: immunoSEQ multiplex PCR; TCRdb's copy keeps in-frame clones and lacks some. V and J calls and clone size come straight from that table; D and trimming were deduced from the DNA. The sample includes about 270,000 clones, approximately 90% of them seen just once. The chain employs TRBV19 and TRBJ2-7, with TRBD2 matching over 8 bases. Sequenced material: peripheral blood. This clonotype was sampled from a man aged 55 to 70 who had recovered from COVID-19. CDR3 DNA sequence: TGTGCCAGTAGTATAGTGGCGGGGGGCGAGCAGTACTTC. Translated, it gives CASSIVAGGEQYF.